This T cell receptor (beta chain) was captured by sequencing in a study of control samples from healthy donors and cancer patients. Sequencing was performed with immunoSEQ multiplex PCR; in TCRdb, only in-frame clones are kept and a portion is missing. The sample holds about 180,000 clones, 90% seen once. Trimming at V came to 4 bases and at J to 4 bases, leaving 6 bases not matched to a gene. Germline V lookup: CDR1 KGHDR, CDR2 SFDVKD. The length of the CDR3 is 15 residues. The origin of this receptor is a woman in her forties or fifties in good health. The sample consisted of blood. The chain employs TRBV24-1 and TRBJ1-5; 7 nucleotides line up with TRBD1. Here the CDR3 DNA reads TGTGCCACCAGTGAGGGGTCGACAGGGAATCAGCCCCAGCATTTT. Residues: CATSEGSTGNQPQHF.